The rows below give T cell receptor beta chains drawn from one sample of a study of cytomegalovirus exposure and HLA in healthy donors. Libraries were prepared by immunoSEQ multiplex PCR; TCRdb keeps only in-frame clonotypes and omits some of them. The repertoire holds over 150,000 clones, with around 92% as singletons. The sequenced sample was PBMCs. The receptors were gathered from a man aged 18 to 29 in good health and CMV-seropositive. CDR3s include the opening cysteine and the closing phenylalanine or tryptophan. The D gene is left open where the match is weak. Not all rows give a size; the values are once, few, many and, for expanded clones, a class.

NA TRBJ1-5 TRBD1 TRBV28 CASRVNQWDRGSNQPQHF TGTGCCAGCAGAGTAAACCAGTGGGACAGGGGGAGCAATCAGCCCCAGCATTTT
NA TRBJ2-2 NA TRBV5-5 CASSFEVGVEHGELFF TGTGCCAGCAGCTTCGAAGTGGGAGTGGAACACGGGGAGCTGTTTTTT
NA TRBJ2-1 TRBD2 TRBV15 CATGTSSYNEQFF TGTGCCACCGGGACTAGCTCCTACAATGAGCAGTTCTTC
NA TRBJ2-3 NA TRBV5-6 CASSLPGADTQYF TGTGCCAGCAGCTTACCAGGGGCAGATACGCAGTATTTT
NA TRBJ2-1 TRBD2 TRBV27 CASSPSGRNYNEQFF TGTGCCAGCAGTCCAAGCGGGAGGAACTACAATGAGCAGTTCTTC
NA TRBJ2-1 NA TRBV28 CASSFRLSSYNEQFF TGTGCCAGCAGTTTCAGGTTGAGCTCCTACAATGAGCAGTTCTTC
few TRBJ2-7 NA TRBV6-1 CASSVPSQGGAFSYEQYF TGTGCCAGCAGTGTCCCCAGTCAGGGGGGCGCCTTTTCCTACGAGCAGTACTTC
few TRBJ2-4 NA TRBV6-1 CASSKDPGGGNIQYF TGTGCCAGCAGTAAAGATCCAGGGGGAGGTAACATTCAGTACTTC
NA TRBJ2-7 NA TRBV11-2 CASSLLYEQYF TGTGCCAGCAGCTTACTTTACGAGCAGTACTTC
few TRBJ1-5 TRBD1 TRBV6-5 CASRDRGDQPQHF TGTGCCAGCAGAGACAGGGGAGATCAGCCCCAGCATTTT
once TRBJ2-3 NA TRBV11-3 CASSSPHRADTQYF TGTGCCAGCAGCTCCCCACACAGGGCAGATACGCAGTATTTT
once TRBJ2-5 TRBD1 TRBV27 CASSPLGQDEYQETQYF TGTGCCAGCAGTCCCCTGGGACAGGACGAGTACCAAGAGACCCAGTACTTC
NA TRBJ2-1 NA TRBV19 CASSFWGVGNEQFF TGTGCCAGTAGTTTCTGGGGCGTTGGCAATGAGCAGTTCTTC
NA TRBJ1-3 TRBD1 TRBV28 CASSFLAGGSNTIYF TGTGCCAGCAGTTTCTTGGCAGGGGGTTCTAACACCATATATTTT